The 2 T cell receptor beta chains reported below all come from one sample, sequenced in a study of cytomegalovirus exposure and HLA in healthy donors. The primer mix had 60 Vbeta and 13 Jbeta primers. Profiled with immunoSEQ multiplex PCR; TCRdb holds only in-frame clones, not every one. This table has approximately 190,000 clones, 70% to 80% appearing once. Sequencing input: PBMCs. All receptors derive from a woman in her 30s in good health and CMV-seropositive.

The CDR3 nucleotides are TGTGCCATCAGTGAGTTAGGACCGGAGGGTCAGCCCCAGCATTTT. Amino acids: CAISELGPEGQPQHF. This sequence joins TRBV10-3 and TRBJ1-5; D is ambiguous. The CDR3 is 15 amino acids. V lost 1 base, J lost 6 bases, and 13 bases lay in between. The germline CDR1 and CDR2 sequences are ENHRY and SYGVKD.

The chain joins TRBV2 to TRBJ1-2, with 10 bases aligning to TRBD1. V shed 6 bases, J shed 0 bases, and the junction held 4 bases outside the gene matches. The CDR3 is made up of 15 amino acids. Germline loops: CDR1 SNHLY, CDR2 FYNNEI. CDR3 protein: CASRAGQGSNYGYTF. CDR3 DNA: TGTGCCAGCAGGGCGGGACAGGGGTCTAACTATGGCTACACCTTC. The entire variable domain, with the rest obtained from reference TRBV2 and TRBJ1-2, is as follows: EPEVTQTPSHQVTQMGQEVILRCVPISNHLYFYWYRQILGQKVEFLVSFYNNEISEKSEIFDDQFSVERPDGSNFTLKIRSTKLEDSAMYFCASRAGQGSNYGYTFGSGTRLTVV.